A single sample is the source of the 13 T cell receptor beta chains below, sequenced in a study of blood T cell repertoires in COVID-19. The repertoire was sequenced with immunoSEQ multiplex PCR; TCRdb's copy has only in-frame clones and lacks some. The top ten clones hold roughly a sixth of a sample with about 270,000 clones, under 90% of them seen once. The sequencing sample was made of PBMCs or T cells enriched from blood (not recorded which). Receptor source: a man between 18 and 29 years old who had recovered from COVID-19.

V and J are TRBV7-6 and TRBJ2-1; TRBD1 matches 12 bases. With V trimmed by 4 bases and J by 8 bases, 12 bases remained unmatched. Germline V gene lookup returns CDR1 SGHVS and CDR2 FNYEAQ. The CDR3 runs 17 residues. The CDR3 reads CASSSPPGQGAGYEQFF. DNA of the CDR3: TGTGCCAGCAGCTCCCCTCCGGGACAGGGGGCAGGGTATGAGCAGTTCTTC.

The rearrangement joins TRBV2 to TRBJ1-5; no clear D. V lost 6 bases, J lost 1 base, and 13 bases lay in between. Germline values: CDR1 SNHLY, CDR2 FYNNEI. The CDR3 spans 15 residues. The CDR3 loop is CASRADRGSNQPQHF. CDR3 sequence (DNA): TGTGCCAGCAGGGCGGACCGGGGAAGCAATCAGCCCCAGCATTTT.

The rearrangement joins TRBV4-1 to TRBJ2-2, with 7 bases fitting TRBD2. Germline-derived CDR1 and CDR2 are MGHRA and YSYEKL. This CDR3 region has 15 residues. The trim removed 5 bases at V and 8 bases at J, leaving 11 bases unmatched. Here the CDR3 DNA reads TGCGCCAGCAGCGGACGTGGACTAGTTGATGGGGAGCTGTTTTTT. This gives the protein CASSGRGLVDGELFF.

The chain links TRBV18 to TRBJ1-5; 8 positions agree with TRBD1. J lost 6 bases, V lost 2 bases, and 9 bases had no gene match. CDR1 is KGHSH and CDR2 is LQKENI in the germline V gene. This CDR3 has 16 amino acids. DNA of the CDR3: TGTGCCAGCTCACCATCCGGCGACAGGGGAGGTCAGCCCCAGCATTTT. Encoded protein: CASSPSGDRGGQPQHF.

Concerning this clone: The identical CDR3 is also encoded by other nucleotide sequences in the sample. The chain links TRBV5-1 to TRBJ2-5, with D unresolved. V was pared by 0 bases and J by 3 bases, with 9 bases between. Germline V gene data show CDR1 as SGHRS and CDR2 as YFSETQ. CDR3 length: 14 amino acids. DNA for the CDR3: TGCGCCAGCAGCTTGGTCTCACTGGAAGAGACCCAGTACTTC. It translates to CASSLVSLEETQYF.

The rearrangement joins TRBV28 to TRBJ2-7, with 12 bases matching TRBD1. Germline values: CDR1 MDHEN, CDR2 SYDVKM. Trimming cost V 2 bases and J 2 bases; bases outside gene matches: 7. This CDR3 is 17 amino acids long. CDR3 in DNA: TGTGCCAGCAGTTTACTAGCGGGACAGGGGGCACCCTACGAGCAGTACTTC. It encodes CASSLLAGQGAPYEQYF. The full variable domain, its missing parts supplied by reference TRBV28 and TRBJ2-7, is DVKVTQSSRYLVKRTGEKVFLECVQDMDHENMFWYRQDPGLGLRLIYFSYDVKMKEKGDIPEGYSVSREKKERFSLILESASTNQTSMYLCASSLLAGQGAPYEQYFGPGTRLTVT.

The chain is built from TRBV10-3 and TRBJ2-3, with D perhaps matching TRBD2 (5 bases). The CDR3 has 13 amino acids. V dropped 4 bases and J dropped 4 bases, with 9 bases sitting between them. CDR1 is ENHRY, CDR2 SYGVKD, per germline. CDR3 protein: CAISGTRADTQYF. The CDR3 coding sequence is TGTGCCATCAGTGGGACGAGGGCAGATACGCAGTATTTT.

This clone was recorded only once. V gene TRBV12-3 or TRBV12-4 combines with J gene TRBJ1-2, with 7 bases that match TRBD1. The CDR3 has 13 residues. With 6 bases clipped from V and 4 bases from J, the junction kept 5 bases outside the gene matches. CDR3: CASRSRQGYGYTF. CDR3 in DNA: TGTGCCAGCAGATCAAGACAGGGCTATGGCTACACCTTC.

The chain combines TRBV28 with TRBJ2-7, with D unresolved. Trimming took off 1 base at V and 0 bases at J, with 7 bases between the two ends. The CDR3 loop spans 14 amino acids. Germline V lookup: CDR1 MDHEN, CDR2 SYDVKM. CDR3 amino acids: CASSLSGPSYEQYF. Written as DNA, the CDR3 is TGTGCCAGCAGTTTATCCGGTCCCTCCTACGAGCAGTACTTC.

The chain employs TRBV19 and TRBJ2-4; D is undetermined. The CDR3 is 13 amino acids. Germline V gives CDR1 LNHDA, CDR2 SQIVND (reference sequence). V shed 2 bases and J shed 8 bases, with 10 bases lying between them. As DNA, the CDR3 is TGTGCCAGTAGTATATCTATCCGGGACATTCAGTACTTC. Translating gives CASSISIRDIQYF.

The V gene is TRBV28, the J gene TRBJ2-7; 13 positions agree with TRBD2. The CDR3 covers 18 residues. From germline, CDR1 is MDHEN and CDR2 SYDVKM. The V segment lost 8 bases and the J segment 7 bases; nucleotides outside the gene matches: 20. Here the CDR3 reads CASSALSMTSGRTWEQYF. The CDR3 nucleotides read TGTGCCAGCTCAGCTTTATCGATGACTAGCGGGAGGACCTGGGAGCAGTACTTC.

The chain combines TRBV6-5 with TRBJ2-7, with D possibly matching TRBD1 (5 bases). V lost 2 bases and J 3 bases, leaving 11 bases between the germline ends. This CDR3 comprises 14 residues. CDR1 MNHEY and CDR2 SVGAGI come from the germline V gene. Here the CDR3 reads CASSYEWGSYEQYF. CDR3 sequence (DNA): TGTGCCAGCAGTTACGAGTGGGGCAGCTACGAGCAGTACTTC.

The CDR3 is CASSSQGNGYTF. For the CDR3, the DNA is TGTGCCAGCAGTTCGCAGGGGAACGGCTACACCTTC. The chain uses TRBV12-3 or TRBV12-4 and TRBJ1-2; possible D gene TRBD1, 6 bases. The V end was cut by 4 bases, the J end by 8 bases, with 11 bases between. The CDR3 is made up of 12 amino acids.